One TCR beta chain is described in this entry. This specimen comes from a study of control samples from healthy donors and cancer patients. The CDR3 is made up of 16 amino acids. V shed 5 bases and J shed 4 bases, with 20 bases lying between them. In germline, CDR1 is SGHAT, CDR2 FQDESV (reference sequence). Libraries were prepared by immunoSEQ multiplex PCR; TCRdb keeps only in-frame clonotypes and omits some of them. The sample includes some 120,000 clones, approximately 90% of them seen just once. The sequencing sample was made of blood. The genes are TRBV11-1 and TRBJ1-2, with D tentatively TRBD1 (5 bases). This clonotype was sampled from a woman aged 18 to 35 in good health. The CDR3 spells CASSRPGHPTAYGYTF. The DNA for the CDR3 is TGTGCCAGCAGCCGGCCCGGACACCCTACCGCCTATGGCTACACCTTC.